The T cell receptor (beta chain) under discussion was sequenced for a study of T-cell memory formation after mild COVID-19. TCRdb reanalysed the 5' RACE reads using MiXCR and keeps one entry per CDR3 protein. The sample includes around 200,000 distinct CDR3 sequences, less than 20% of them seen just once. V was trimmed by 5 bases and J by 4 bases, leaving 8 bases between them. This CDR3 has 12 amino acids. CDR1 MNHEY and CDR2 SVGEGT come from the germline V gene. This chain uses TRBV6-2 or TRBV6-3 with TRBJ1-1, with D unclear. This TCR came from a man in his late teens or twenties who had mild COVID-19 (a few samples of this study predate the infection). Cell type and time point are not known. Sequencing used PBMCs or a T cell subset sorted from them (not recorded which). This CDR3 is CASSISRTEAFF. CDR3 in DNA: TGTGCCAGCAGTATCAGTCGCACTGAAGCTTTCTTT.